A single sample is the source of the 13 T cell receptor beta chains below, sequenced in a study of OX40 agonist ivuxolimab in advanced cancers. The repertoire was sequenced with immunoSEQ multiplex PCR; TCRdb's copy has only in-frame clones and lacks some. This repertoire shows fewer than 90,000 clones, 85% to 90% found once; its top ten account for approximately 8%. The input for sequencing was CD4+ or CD8+ T cells sorted from blood, taken in a trial of the OX40 agonist ivuxolimab. These receptors were taken from an adult with an advanced solid tumor such as melanoma, head and neck, liver or kidney cancer.

V and J are TRBV6-5 and TRBJ1-2; the match to TRBD1 covers 7 bases. CDR1 MNHEY and CDR2 SVGAGI come from the germline V gene. V dropped 6 bases and J dropped 8; count of bases not matched to a gene: 9. There are 13 residues in the CDR3. CDR3 in amino acids: CASRQTGISGYTF. CDR3 nucleotides: TGTGCCAGCAGACAGACAGGGATTAGCGGCTACACCTTC.

The rearrangement joins TRBV27 to TRBJ2-5, with 12 nucleotides matching TRBD2. Germline CDR1 reads MNHEY; CDR2 reads SMNVEV (reference sequence). CDR3 size: 16 residues. V shed 6 bases, J shed 2 bases, and the junction held 7 bases outside the gene matches. DNA of the CDR3: TGTGCCAGCAGCCCAACTAGCGGGAGGAGGCAAGAGACCCAGTACTTC. It codes for CASSPTSGRRQETQYF.

The chain employs TRBV9 and TRBJ1-4; no reliable D call. The V end lost 4 bases, the J end lost 7 bases, and 11 bases lay between the germline ends. Germline loops: CDR1 SGDLS, CDR2 YYNGEE. The length of the CDR3 is 13 residues. CDR3 coding DNA: TGTGCCAGCAGCAGAAGGCAGTTTGAAAAACTGTTTTTT. Translating gives CASSRRQFEKLFF.

This chain uses TRBV25-1 with TRBJ2-7; tentative D call: TRBD1 (6 bases). Germline lookup yields CDR1 MGHDK and CDR2 SYGVNS. V was trimmed by 3 bases and J by 6 bases, leaving 18 bases between them. This CDR3 comprises 15 residues. The CDR3 reads CASSENTNRDSEQYF. CDR3 coding DNA: TGTGCCAGCAGTGAGAATACAAACAGGGATTCCGAGCAGTACTTC.

The V call is TRBV11-2, the J call TRBJ2-7; 9 bases match TRBD2. CDR1 and CDR2 from the germline V gene are SGHAT and FQNNGV. V dropped 4 bases and J dropped 4; count of bases not matched to a gene: 17. There are 18 residues in the CDR3. CDR3 coding DNA: TGTGCCAGCAGCTGGAAGGTGAGTGGTGCGGGAGGGGGTTACGAGCAGTACTTC. It codes for CASSWKVSGAGGGYEQYF.

V is TRBV10-1 and J is TRBJ2-5, with 9 bases aligning to TRBD1. V lost 3 bases to trimming and J lost 5 bases; unmatched junction nucleotides: 1. Germline values: CDR1 WNHNN, CDR2 SYGVQD (reference sequence). This CDR3 is built from 13 residues. The CDR3 loop reads CASSDTGGETQYF. CDR3 sequence (DNA): TGCGCCAGCAGTGATACAGGGGGCGAGACCCAGTACTTC.

J is TRBJ1-4 and V is TRBV5-4; weak D call: TRBD1 (6 bases). CDR3 size: 13 residues. V lost 6 bases to trimming and J lost 5 bases, with 11 bases between them. Per the germline V gene, CDR1 is SGHNT and CDR2 is YYREEE (reference sequence). DNA for the CDR3: TGTGCCAGCACCTCTCAGGGGAATGAAAAACTGTTTTTT. Its protein product is CASTSQGNEKLFF.

The V and J genes are TRBV25-1 and TRBJ2-5; a possible D gene is TRBD1 (5 bases). From germline, CDR1 is MGHDK and CDR2 SYGVNS. Trimming left V 3 bases short and J 5 bases short, with 19 bases between. The CDR3 is 16 residues long. The CDR3 DNA sequence: TGTGCCAGCAGTGACCCAAGAAGGGGCAGACCGGAGACCCAGTACTTC. It codes for CASSDPRRGRPETQYF.

This chain joins TRBV19 and TRBJ2-2; TRBD2 might be the D (6 bases). CDR3 length: 16 residues. Germline V gene sequence: CDR1 LNHDA, CDR2 SQIVND (reference sequence). Trimming left V 3 bases short and J 3 bases short, with 14 bases between. CDR3 sequence (DNA): TGTGCCAGTAGTATCGTCAGGACTACAGACACCGGGGAGCTGTTTTTT. It translates to CASSIVRTTDTGELFF. The complete variable domain, with remaining parts taken from reference TRBV19 and TRBJ2-2, reads DGGITQSPKYLFRKEGQNVTLSCEQNLNHDAMYWYRQDPGQGLRLIYYSQIVNDFQKGDIAEGYSVSREKKESFPLTVTSAQKNPTAFYLCASSIVRTTDTGELFFGEGSRLTVL.

V usage is TRBV5-4 and J usage is TRBJ1-1; D unclear. V was cut by 0 bases and J by 2 bases, with 8 bases left in between. CDR3 length: 14 residues. CDR1 is SGHNT and CDR2 is YYREEE in the germline V gene (reference sequence). The CDR3 protein is CASSLAVGNTEAFF. CDR3 coding DNA: TGTGCCAGCAGCTTGGCGGTGGGAAACACTGAAGCTTTCTTT. Complete variable domain (other parts from reference TRBV5-4 and TRBJ1-1): ETGVTQSPTHLIKTRGQQVTLRCSSQSGHNTVSWYQQALGQGPQFIFQYYREEENGRGNFPPRFSGLQFPNYSSELNVNALELDDSALYLCASSLAVGNTEAFFGQGTRLTVV.

The chain recombines TRBV7-9 with TRBJ2-4; D is perhaps TRBD1 (5 bases). The V and J ends lost 1 base and 7 bases respectively, with 11 bases between them. This CDR3 is built from 14 residues. Per the germline V gene, CDR1 is SEHNR and CDR2 is FQNEAQ (reference sequence). The CDR3 DNA reads as TGTGCCAGCAGCTTAGACGGTTCAGGGAACATTCAGTACTTC. Translated: CASSLDGSGNIQYF.

This clone was picked up one time. This chain joins TRBV9 and TRBJ2-3; D tentatively reads TRBD1 or TRBD2 (5 bases each). V was pared by 7 bases and J by 1 base, with 13 bases between. From germline, CDR1 is SGDLS and CDR2 YYNGEE. The CDR3 is 14 amino acids. As DNA, the CDR3 is TGTGCCAGCTCTCAGGGAGTTGGCACAGATACGCAGTATTTT. Translation: CASSQGVGTDTQYF.

The V call is TRBV2, the J call TRBJ1-2; 9 bases match TRBD1. The CDR3 totals 15 residues. Germline assignment: CDR1 SNHLY and CDR2 FYNNEI. The J segment lost 4 bases and the V segment lost 9 bases, leaving 12 bases of the junction unmatched. The CDR3 sequence: CASPRTGAGSYGYTF. CDR3 DNA: TGTGCCAGTCCGAGGACAGGGGCCGGCTCCTATGGCTACACCTTC. Full variable domain (outside the CDR3, taken from reference TRBV2 and TRBJ1-2): EPEVTQTPSHQVTQMGQEVILRCVPISNHLYFYWYRQILGQKVEFLVSFYNNEISEKSEIFDDQFSVERPDGSNFTLKIRSTKLEDSAMYFCASPRTGAGSYGYTFGSGTRLTVV.